The 13 T cell receptor beta chains below were found in one sample sequenced in a study of blood T cell repertoires in COVID-19. The protocol was immunoSEQ multiplex PCR, while the TCRdb copy is restricted to in-frame clones and leaves out a portion. Of under 150,000 clones listed, roughly 90% are singletons. Sequencing used peripheral blood. These receptors were obtained from a man aged 50-60 years with active or convalescent COVID-19.

The rearrangement links TRBV3-1 (or the pseudogene TRBV3-2) to TRBJ2-5; possible D gene TRBD2, 6 bases. The V gene's germline CDR1 is LGHDT and CDR2 YNNKEL (reference sequence). The CDR3 extends over 11 amino acids. V was shortened by 1 base and J by 9 bases, with 6 bases between the two germline ends. The CDR3: CASSQGGAQYF. In DNA, the CDR3 is TGTGCCAGCAGCCAAGGGGGGGCCCAGTACTTC.

The chain is built from TRBV10-1 and TRBJ1-1; D is possibly TRBD1 (6 bases). Looked up from germline, CDR1 is WNHNN and CDR2 is SYGVQD (reference sequence). This CDR3 region has 15 residues. V was shortened by 2 bases and J by 2 bases, with 12 bases between the two germline ends. CDR3 DNA: TGCGCCAGCAGTGAGGGACAGAGCCTCAACACTGAAGCTTTCTTT. Residues: CASSEGQSLNTEAFF.

Notes on this clone: Compared with germline, one end of the junction differs, possibly owing to a read error. The CDR3 protein is CASSPPGGRSSEQYF. The CDR3 nucleotides read TGTGCCAGCAGTCCTCCCGGGGGGCGGTCCTCCGAGCAGTACTTC. The rearrangement links TRBV27 to TRBJ2-7; D perhaps matches TRBD2 (7 bases). CDR3 size: 15 residues. CDR1 is MNHEY, CDR2 SMNVEV, per germline (reference sequence).

The chain couples TRBV23-1 to TRBJ2-7; TRBD1 aligns across 10 bases. TRBV23-1 is an ORF, with its function uncertain. The V segment lost 7 bases and the J segment 2 bases; nucleotides outside the gene matches: 5. This CDR3 has 14 residues. The CDR3 DNA reads as TGCGCCAGCAACGCTGGGACAGGGGCCTACGAGCAGTACTTC. It is translated as CASNAGTGAYEQYF.

In its sample, this clone was seen a few times. The chain carries TRBV5-1 and TRBJ2-3, with D maybe TRBD2 (6 bases). Germline CDR1 SGHRS, CDR2 YFSETQ. The CDR3 spans 14 residues. With 4 bases removed from V and 4 bases from J, the gap between germline ends came to 13 bases. CDR3 DNA: TGCGCCAGCAGCACGGGGGACTGGTCAGATACGCAGTATTTT. Its translation is CASSTGDWSDTQYF. The whole variable domain, filled in from reference TRBV5-1 and TRBJ2-3, reads KAGVTQTPRYLIKTRGQQVTLSCSPISGHRSVSWYQQTPGQGLQFLFEYFSETQRNKGNFPGRFSGRQFSNSRSEMNVSTLELGDSALYLCASSTGDWSDTQYFGPGTRLTVL.

The rearrangement uses TRBV5-4 and TRBJ2-7; possible D gene TRBD2, 6 bases. This CDR3 has 12 amino acids. V shed 3 bases and J shed 5 bases, with 9 bases lying between them. The germline V gene encodes CDR1 SGHNT and CDR2 YYREEE (reference sequence). The CDR3 nucleotides read TGTGCCAGCAGCTGGGGAGGCCACGAGCAGTACTTC. Its translation is CASSWGGHEQYF.

The genes are TRBV28 and TRBJ1-5; TRBD1 aligns across 8 bases. Germline-derived CDR1 and CDR2 are MDHEN and SYDVKM. With 5 bases clipped from V and 3 bases from J, the junction kept 6 bases outside the gene matches. The CDR3 has 15 amino acids. This CDR3 is CASSLRGPINQPQHF. Here the CDR3 DNA reads TGTGCCAGCAGTCTCAGGGGGCCGATCAATCAGCCCCAGCATTTT.

V gene TRBV5-1 combines with J gene TRBJ1-3; D is ambiguous. The germline gives CDR1 SGHRS, CDR2 YFSETQ. With 4 bases removed from V and 1 base from J, the gap between germline ends came to 9 bases. The CDR3 length is 14 residues. The CDR3 protein is CASSQATSGNTIYF. CDR3 bases: TGCGCCAGCAGCCAGGCTACGTCTGGAAACACCATATATTTT.

V is TRBV10-3 and J is TRBJ2-1; 13 bases are a match to TRBD2. The CDR3 length is 14 residues. After removal of 9 bases from V and 8 bases from J, the junction contained 7 bases not matched to a gene. Germline CDR1 ENHRY, CDR2 SYGVKD. The CDR3 protein is CAISGTSGIDEQFF. CDR3 nucleotide sequence: TGTGCCATTTCCGGGACTAGCGGGATTGATGAGCAGTTCTTC.

The rearrangement joins TRBV4-1 to TRBJ2-5, with a tentative D call TRBD2 (5 bases). The V gene lost 4 bases and the J gene lost 4 bases, with 13 bases spanning the gap. CDR1 and CDR2 (germline): MGHRA, YSYEKL. The CDR3 totals 14 residues. This CDR3 is CASSRGRAGETQYF. CDR3 sequence (DNA): TGCGCCAGCAGCCGCGGACGTGCGGGAGAGACCCAGTACTTC.

In DNA, the CDR3 is TGTGCCACCAGTGATGAAAGACAGGAAACCGGGGAGCTGTTTTTT. It specifies CATSDERQETGELFF. The rearrangement joins TRBV24-1 to TRBJ2-2; the D gene is possibly TRBD1 (6 bases). CDR3 size: 15 residues. Between the trimmed V and J ends, which lost 3 bases and 5 bases, there was a span of 12 bases. Germline CDR1 is KGHDR and CDR2 is SFDVKD.

The V call is TRBV19, the J call TRBJ2-5, with 12 bases lining up with TRBD2. V dropped 5 bases and J dropped 4; count of bases not matched to a gene: 5. The CDR3 totals 15 residues. CDR1 LNHDA and CDR2 SQIVND come from the germline V gene (reference sequence). The CDR3 here is CASSRLAGVSETQYF. DNA for the CDR3: TGTGCCAGTAGTCGACTAGCGGGAGTTTCAGAGACCCAGTACTTC.

The rearrangement uses TRBV7-9 and TRBJ2-7, with no clear D. The CDR3 has 14 residues. Between the trimmed V and J ends, which lost 1 base and 2 bases, there was a span of 9 bases. CDR1 and CDR2 from the germline V gene are SEHNR and FQNEAQ (reference sequence). Here the CDR3 reads CASSLDGSTYEQYF. The CDR3 DNA follows: TGTGCCAGCAGCTTAGATGGCAGTACCTACGAGCAGTACTTC.